This T cell receptor (beta chain) originates from a study of T-cell memory formation after mild COVID-19. The V and J ends lost 3 bases and 0 bases respectively, with 10 bases between them. The CDR3 runs 15 residues. From germline, CDR1 is SGHRS and CDR2 YFSETQ. The TCR alpha and TCR beta cDNA libraries, bearing sample barcodes and UMIs, were generated by 5'RACE using constant-segment primers. TCRdb reprocessed the 5' RACE reads with MiXCR, giving one entry per CDR3 protein. Seen here are approximately 430,000 distinct CDR3 sequences, less than 25% observed once, and the top ten hold around 14%. Points from the study as a whole: Within pre-infection memory, some responding clones were found, suggesting cross-reactive memory joined. CD4+ clones that contracted lay mainly in CM and EM; CD8+ ones lay in EMRA.

In regard to this clonotype: Its matching antigen is unknown.

Material for sequencing was PBMCs or a T cell subset sorted from them (not recorded which). The genes are TRBV5-1 and TRBJ2-1, with D perhaps matching TRBD1 (6 bases). The origin of this receptor is an adult woman who had mild COVID-19 (a few samples of this study predate the infection). Cell type and time point are not known. This chain's CDR3 is CASSSGASSYNEQFF. CDR3 DNA sequence: TGCGCCAGCAGCTCAGGGGCAAGCTCCTACAATGAGCAGTTCTTC. The entire variable domain, with the rest obtained from reference TRBV5-1 and TRBJ2-1, is as follows: KAGVTQTPRYLIKTRGQQVTLSCSPISGHRSVSWYQQTPGQGLQFLFEYFSETQRNKGNFPGRFSGRQFSNSRSEMNVSTLELGDSALYLCASSSGASSYNEQFFGPGTRLTVL.